This T cell receptor (beta chain) was observed in a study of blood T cell repertoires in COVID-19. Study details: Sites across the United States, Italy and Spain contributed samples from acute and convalescent COVID-19. Sources were T cells, B-cell-depleted T cells, or PBMCs; the material itself was cDNA or gDNA.

This CDR3 region has 14 residues. Germline assignment: CDR1 MNHEY and CDR2 SVGAGI. V trimming: 7 bases; J trimming: 3 bases; junction bases outside the gene matches: 7. Authors' methods: Quantification of nucleated cells was approximated via reference gene primer amplification. The protocol was immunoSEQ multiplex PCR, while the TCRdb copy is restricted to in-frame clones and leaves out a portion. That table supplies the V and J calls and clone size; D and trimming were determined from the DNA. Of about 40,000 clones detected, roughly four fifths appear once; the ten largest clones hold less than 3.5%.

The sequence derives from a woman aged 55-69 years with acute or convalescent COVID-19. The sequencing sample was made of peripheral blood. The rearrangement uses TRBV6-5 and TRBJ2-3; TRBD2 agrees at 7 bases. This CDR3 is CASTPTSMTDTQYF. The CDR3 DNA follows: TGTGCCAGCACTCCGACTAGCATGACAGATACGCAGTATTTT.